This TCR beta chain was captured in a study of T cell responses to AZD1222 COVID-19 vaccine. Data came from immunoSEQ multiplex PCR; TCRdb stores just in-frame clones and leaves some out. In the table there are about 130,000 clones, around 92% of which are singletons. The starting material was peripheral blood, obtained on day 0 of AZD1222 vaccination. This receptor was identified in an adult in good health.

The CDR3, as DNA: TGTGCCAGCAGCCTGGCTGGGACGGACTCCGGTGGGGCCAACGTCCTGACTTTC. Its translation is CASSLAGTDSGGANVLTF. The V call is TRBV4-2, the J call TRBJ2-6; either TRBD1 or TRBD2 may supply D (5 bases each). V lost 4 bases to trimming and J lost 3 bases, with 19 bases between them. Germline CDR1 LGHNA, CDR2 YNFKEQ. The CDR3 is made up of 18 amino acids.